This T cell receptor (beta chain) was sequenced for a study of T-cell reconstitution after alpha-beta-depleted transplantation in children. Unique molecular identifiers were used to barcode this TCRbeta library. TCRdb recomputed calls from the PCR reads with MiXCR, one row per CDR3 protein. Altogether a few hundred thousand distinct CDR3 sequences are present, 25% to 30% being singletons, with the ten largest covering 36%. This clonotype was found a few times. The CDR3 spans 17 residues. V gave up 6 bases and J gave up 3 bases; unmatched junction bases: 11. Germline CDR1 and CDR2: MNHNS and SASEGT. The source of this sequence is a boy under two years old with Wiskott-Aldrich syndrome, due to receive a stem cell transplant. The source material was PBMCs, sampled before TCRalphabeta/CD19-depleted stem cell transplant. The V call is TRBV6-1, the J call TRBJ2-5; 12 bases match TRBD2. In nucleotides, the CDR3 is TGTGCCAGCAGCCAATACACTCGACTAGCGGGAGAAGAGACCCAGTACTTC. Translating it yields CASSQYTRLAGEETQYF.